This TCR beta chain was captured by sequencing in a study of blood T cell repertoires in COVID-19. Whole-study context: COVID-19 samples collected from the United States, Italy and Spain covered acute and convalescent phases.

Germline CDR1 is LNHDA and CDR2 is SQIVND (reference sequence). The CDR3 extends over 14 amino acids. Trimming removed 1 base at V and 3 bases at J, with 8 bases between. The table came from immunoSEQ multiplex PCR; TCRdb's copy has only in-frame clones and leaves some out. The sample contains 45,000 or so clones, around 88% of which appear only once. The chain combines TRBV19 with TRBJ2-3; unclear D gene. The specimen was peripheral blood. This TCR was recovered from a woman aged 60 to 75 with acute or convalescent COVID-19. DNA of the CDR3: TGTGCCAGTAGTATAGTGCTGAGTACAGATACGCAGTATTTT. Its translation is CASSIVLSTDTQYF.